The sequence of this T cell receptor beta chain was determined in a study of T cell clonality in common variable immunodeficiency. General study findings and limits: Fewer deletions and N-nucleotide insertions were reportedly seen in common variable immunodeficiency TCR beta sequences.

The assay was immunoSEQ multiplex PCR, and TCRdb's table has in-frame clones only and misses some. The sample contains 25,000 to 30,000 clones, none of them singletons. Germline loops: CDR1 DFQATT, CDR2 SNEGSKA (reference sequence). V lost 6 bases and J lost 5; bases outside the gene matches: 7. The CDR3 is 13 residues long. Worth noting for this clone: The antigen is undetermined. With the read ending 3 residues before the CDR3 end, the germline J gene is used to fill in that end.

This receptor was taken from a human donor with common variable immunodeficiency. The chain carries TRBV20-1 and TRBJ2-5, with 9 bases identical to TRBD2. Sample: peripheral blood mononuclear cells. The CDR3 bases that were read are TGCAGTGCGGTAGCGGGGGATCGGGAGACC. Translating it yields CSAVAGDRET. The complete CDR3 protein is CSAVAGDRETQYF.